This is a list of T cell receptor beta chains from one sample in a study of response to subunit inactivated influenza vaccine. From the RT-PCR reads, TCRdb called clonotypes with MiXCR, one entry per CDR3 protein. The data show under 850,000 distinct CDR3 sequences, with 15% to 20% seen just once and about a tenth held by the top ten. Sample: PBMCs from blood, taken more than 4 days after vaccination. These receptors came from a middle-aged man who received an inactivated influenza vaccine. Both conserved end residues are part of each CDR3.

V gene,J gene,CDR3 protein
TRBV30,TRBJ2-1,CAWSDQWAGPHYEQFF
TRBV5-1,TRBJ2-3,CASSLGIAGAGDTQYF
TRBV10-3,TRBJ1-1,CAIRGPTGNTEAFF
TRBV7-9,TRBJ2-7,CASSFRSSGYEQYF
TRBV12-3/TRBV12-4,TRBJ2-1,CASSPATGGGSSYNEQFF
TRBV6-1,TRBJ1-2,CASSTRDRPLFGYTF
TRBV28,TRBJ1-1,CASSALGQTNTEAFF
TRBV20-1,TRBJ2-1,CSARDVSGSSYNEQFF
TRBV10-3,TRBJ1-2,CAISDTRTRGINYGYTF
TRBV10-3,TRBJ2-3,CAISDGHKGGSQYF
TRBV4-1,TRBJ2-7,CASSQPGQLTYEQYF
TRBV15,TRBJ2-5,CATSPSGQETQYF
TRBV15,TRBJ2-1,CATSRRPDWLDEQFF
TRBV7-9,TRBJ1-4,CASSLVGNAVKLFF
TRBV5-1,TRBJ1-1,CASSLYRGRGTEAFF
TRBV24-1,TRBJ2-7,CATSDFTGSEQYF
TRBV10-3,TRBJ1-5,CAISESRGGNQPQHF
TRBV3-1,TRBJ2-1,CASSQDGGGRTKQFF
TRBV20-1,TRBJ2-3,CSARVSQGADTQYF
TRBV6-2/TRBV6-3,TRBJ1-1,CASMRTGSTEAFF
TRBV6-2/TRBV6-3,TRBJ2-1,CASSSGTSQYNEQFF
TRBV20-1,TRBJ1-4,CSGTENEKLFF
TRBV4-2,TRBJ2-7,CASSQGTSEAYEQYF
TRBV7-2,TRBJ2-1,CASSHSRDRVGNEQFF
TRBV19,TRBJ2-5,CASRNRAGSTQYF
TRBV4-3,TRBJ2-7,CASSQVHSTYEQYF
TRBV12-3/TRBV12-4,TRBJ2-1,CASRDTSGRAYEQFF
TRBV6-2/TRBV6-3,TRBJ2-1,CASSYRQGRSYNEQFF
TRBV7-9,TRBJ2-2,CASSGWTGTGELFF
TRBV6-1,TRBJ2-3,CASTSERATDTQYF
TRBV20-1,TRBJ2-7,CSARALAGGGTYEQYF
TRBV11-2,TRBJ2-5,CASKRQGIETQYF
TRBV20-1,TRBJ1-2,CSARVLAVVYYGYTF
TRBV6-1,TRBJ2-6,CASSELPHSGANVLTF
TRBV4-3,TRBJ1-1,CASSQYRGTEAFF
TRBV4-3,TRBJ1-4,CASSQAFRQGGEKLFF
TRBV7-3,TRBJ2-1,CSSSLTSGRKNEQFF
TRBV18,TRBJ1-1,CASSPSPDTEAFF
TRBV6-1,TRBJ1-6,CASSLRQPVSYNSPLHF
TRBV3-1,TRBJ2-7,CASSQMGLARYEQYF
TRBV9,TRBJ2-3,CASSVGLALTDTQYF
TRBV12-3/TRBV12-4,TRBJ2-3,CASSRGELDTQYF
TRBV6-6,TRBJ2-4,CASSDLAKNIQYF
TRBV29-1,TRBJ2-3,CSVLRSSTDTQYF
TRBV28,TRBJ2-3,CASNVGSIGTDTQYF
TRBV14,TRBJ2-4,CASSQDLINIQYF
TRBV7-9,TRBJ2-1,CASVLGREYNEQFF
TRBV11-2,TRBJ2-3,CASSLLAGGSGATDTQYF
TRBV30,TRBJ2-2,CAWSRITGELFF
TRBV5-1,TRBJ2-3,CASSLEAGGDTDTQYF
TRBV6-1,TRBJ1-4,CASSRRTQTNEKLFF
TRBV5-1,TRBJ1-4,CASSFQAASNEKLFF
TRBV5-5,TRBJ2-5,CASSPGHAQETQYF
TRBV12-3/TRBV12-4,TRBJ1-1,CASNTEGLNTEAFF
TRBV14,TRBJ2-3,CASSKLGTDTQYF